This TCR beta chain comes out of a study of regulatory T cells in long-lasting Graves disease. In this sample, this clonotype turned up many times. Looked up from germline, CDR1 is DFQATT and CDR2 is SNEGSKA (reference sequence). Trimming pared 4 bases from V and 5 bases from J, leaving 13 bases between. This CDR3 has 13 amino acids. Time point indicated: newly diagnosed GD, antithyroid drugs for less than 3 months. RNA isolated from PBMCs was used to make the TCR library. From each patient, approximately 9 milliliters of peripheral blood was drawn and collected into an EDTA anticoagulant tube. In building TCR beta libraries, iRepertoire HTBI primers were used together with Arm-PCR of CDR3 regions. Each CDR3 protein gets one entry after TCRdb re-called the multiplex PCR reads with MiXCR. This sample has 350,000 to 550,000 distinct CDR3 sequences, with about 15% found just once. The same specimen was also included in a second study, on T cells in Graves' hyperthyroidism and ophthalmopathy. As reported in that work: Patients between 18 and 65 years old had hyperthyroidism, newly diagnosed and lasting under 2 months.

The material was peripheral blood mononuclear cells (PBMCs), obtained at new diagnosis, from a patient treated with antithyroid drugs. The receptor was derived from a woman in her twenties or thirties with Graves disease. The gene calls are TRBV20-1 and TRBJ2-3, with no clear D. For the CDR3, the DNA is TGCAGTGCTAAGGGCCCCGCTAGAGATACGCAGTATTTT. Its translation is CSAKGPARDTQYF.